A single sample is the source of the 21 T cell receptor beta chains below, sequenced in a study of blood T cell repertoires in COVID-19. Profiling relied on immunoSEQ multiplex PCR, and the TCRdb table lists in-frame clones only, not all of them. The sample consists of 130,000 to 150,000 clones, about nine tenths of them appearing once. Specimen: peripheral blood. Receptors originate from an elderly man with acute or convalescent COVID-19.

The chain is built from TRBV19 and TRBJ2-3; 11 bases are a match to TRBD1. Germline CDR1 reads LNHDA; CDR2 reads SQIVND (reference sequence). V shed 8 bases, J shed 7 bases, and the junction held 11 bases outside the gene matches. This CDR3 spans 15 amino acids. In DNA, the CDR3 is TGTGCCAGTGGTACAACCGGGACAGGGGGTCATACGCAGTATTTT. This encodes CASGTTGTGGHTQYF.

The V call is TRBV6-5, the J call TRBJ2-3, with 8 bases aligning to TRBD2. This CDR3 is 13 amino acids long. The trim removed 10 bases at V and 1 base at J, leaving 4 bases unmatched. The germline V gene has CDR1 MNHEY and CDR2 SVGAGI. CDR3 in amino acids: CATKAGGTDTQYF. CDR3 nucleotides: TGTGCCACGAAAGCGGGAGGCACAGATACGCAGTATTTT.

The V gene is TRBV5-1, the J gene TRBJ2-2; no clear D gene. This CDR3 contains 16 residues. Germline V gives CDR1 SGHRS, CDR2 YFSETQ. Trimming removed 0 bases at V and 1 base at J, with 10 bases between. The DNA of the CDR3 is TGCGCCAGCAGCTTGGAAGCAATACTGAACACCGGGGAGCTGTTTTTT. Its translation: CASSLEAILNTGELFF.

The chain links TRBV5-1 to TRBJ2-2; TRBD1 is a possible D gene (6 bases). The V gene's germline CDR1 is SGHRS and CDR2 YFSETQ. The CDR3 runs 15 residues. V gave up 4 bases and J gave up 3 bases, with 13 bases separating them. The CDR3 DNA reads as TGCGCCAGCAGCGGAAAGGGGGTGGACACCGGGGAGCTGTTTTTT. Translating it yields CASSGKGVDTGELFF.

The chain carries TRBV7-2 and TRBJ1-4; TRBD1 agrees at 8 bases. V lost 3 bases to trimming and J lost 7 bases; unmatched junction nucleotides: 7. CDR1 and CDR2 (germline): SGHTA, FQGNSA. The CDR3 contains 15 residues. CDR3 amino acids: CASSFQGALSEKLFF. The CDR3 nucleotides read TGTGCCAGCAGCTTCCAGGGGGCGCTCAGTGAAAAACTGTTTTTT.

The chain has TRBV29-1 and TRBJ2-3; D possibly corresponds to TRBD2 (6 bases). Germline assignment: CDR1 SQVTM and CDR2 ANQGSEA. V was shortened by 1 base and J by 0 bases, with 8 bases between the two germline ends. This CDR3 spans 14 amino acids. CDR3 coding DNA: TGCAGCGTTGAAGTAGCGGCTAGCACAGATACGCAGTATTTT. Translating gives CSVEVAASTDTQYF.

The CDR3 reads CASSIGRGQSNQPQHF. The CDR3 DNA sequence: TGTGCCAGTAGTATAGGGCGTGGACAGAGCAATCAGCCCCAGCATTTT. The rearrangement uses TRBV19 and TRBJ1-5; D is perhaps TRBD1 (6 bases). V was pared by 1 base and J by 1 base, with 11 bases between. Germline loops: CDR1 LNHDA, CDR2 SQIVND (reference sequence). The CDR3 totals 16 residues.

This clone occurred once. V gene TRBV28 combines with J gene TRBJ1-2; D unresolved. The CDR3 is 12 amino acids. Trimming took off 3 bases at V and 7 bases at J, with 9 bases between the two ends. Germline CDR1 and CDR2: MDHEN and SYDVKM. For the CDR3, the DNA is TGTGCCAGCAGTTTGAGCCCGGGTGGCTACACCTTC. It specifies CASSLSPGGYTF.

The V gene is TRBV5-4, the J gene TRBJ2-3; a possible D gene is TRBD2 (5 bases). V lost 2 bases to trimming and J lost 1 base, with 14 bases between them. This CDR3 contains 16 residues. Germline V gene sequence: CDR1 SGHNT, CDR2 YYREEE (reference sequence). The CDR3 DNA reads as TGTGCCAGCAGCTTTGCCGCCGGGGTAGGCACAGATACGCAGTATTTT. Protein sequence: CASSFAAGVGTDTQYF. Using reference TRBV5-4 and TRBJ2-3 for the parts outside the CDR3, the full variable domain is ETGVTQSPTHLIKTRGQQVTLRCSSQSGHNTVSWYQQALGQGPQFIFQYYREEENGRGNFPPRFSGLQFPNYSSELNVNALELDDSALYLCASSFAAGVGTDTQYFGPGTRLTVL.

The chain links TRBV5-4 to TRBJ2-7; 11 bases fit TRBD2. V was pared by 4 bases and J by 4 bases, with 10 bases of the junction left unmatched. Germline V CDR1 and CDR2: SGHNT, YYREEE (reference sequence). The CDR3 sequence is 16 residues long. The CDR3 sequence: CASSPELAGAVYEQYF. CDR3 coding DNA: TGTGCCAGCAGCCCCGAACTAGCGGGGGCTGTTTACGAGCAGTACTTC.

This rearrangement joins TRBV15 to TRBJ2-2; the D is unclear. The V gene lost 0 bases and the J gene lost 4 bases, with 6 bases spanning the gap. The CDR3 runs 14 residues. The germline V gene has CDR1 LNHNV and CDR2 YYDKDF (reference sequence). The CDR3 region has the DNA TGTGCCACCAGCAGAGAGGTCGGCACCGGGGAGCTGTTTTTT. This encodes CATSREVGTGELFF.

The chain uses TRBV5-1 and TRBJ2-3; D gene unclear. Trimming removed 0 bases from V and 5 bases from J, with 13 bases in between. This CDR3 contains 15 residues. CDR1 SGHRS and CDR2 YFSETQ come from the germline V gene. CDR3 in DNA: TGCGCCAGCAGCTTGGGTGGAAGAGCGATAGATACGCAGTATTTT. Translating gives CASSLGGRAIDTQYF. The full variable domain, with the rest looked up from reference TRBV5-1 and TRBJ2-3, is KAGVTQTPRYLIKTRGQQVTLSCSPISGHRSVSWYQQTPGQGLQFLFEYFSETQRNKGNFPGRFSGRQFSNSRSEMNVSTLELGDSALYLCASSLGGRAIDTQYFGPGTRLTVL.

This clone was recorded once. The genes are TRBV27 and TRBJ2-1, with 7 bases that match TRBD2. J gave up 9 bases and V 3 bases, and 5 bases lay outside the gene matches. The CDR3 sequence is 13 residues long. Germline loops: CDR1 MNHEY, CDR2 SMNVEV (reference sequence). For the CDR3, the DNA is TGTGCCAGCAGTTTGACTAGCTTCGGTGAGCAGTTCTTC. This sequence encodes CASSLTSFGEQFF.

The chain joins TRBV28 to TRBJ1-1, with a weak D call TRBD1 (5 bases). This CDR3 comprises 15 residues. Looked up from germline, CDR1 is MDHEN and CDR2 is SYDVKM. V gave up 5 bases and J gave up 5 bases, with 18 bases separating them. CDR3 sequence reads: CASSPSAGGRTEAFF. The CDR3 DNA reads TGTGCCAGCAGTCCGTCGGCGGGGGGTAGAACTGAAGCTTTCTTT. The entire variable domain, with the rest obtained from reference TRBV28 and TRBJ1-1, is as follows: DVKVTQSSRYLVKRTGEKVFLECVQDMDHENMFWYRQDPGLGLRLIYFSYDVKMKEKGDIPEGYSVSREKKERFSLILESASTNQTSMYLCASSPSAGGRTEAFFGQGTRLTVV.

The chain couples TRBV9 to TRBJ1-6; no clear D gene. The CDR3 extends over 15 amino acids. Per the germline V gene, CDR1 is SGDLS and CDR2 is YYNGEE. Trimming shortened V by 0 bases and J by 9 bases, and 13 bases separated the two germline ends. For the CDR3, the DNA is TGTGCCAGCAGCGTAGGAAGTCTCTCGGGTTCACCCCTCCACTTT. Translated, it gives CASSVGSLSGSPLHF.

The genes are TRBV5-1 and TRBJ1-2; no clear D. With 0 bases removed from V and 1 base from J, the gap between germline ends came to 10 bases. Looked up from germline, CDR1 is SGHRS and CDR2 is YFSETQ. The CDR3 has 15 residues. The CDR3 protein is CASSLGVQFNYGYTF. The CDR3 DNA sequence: TGCGCCAGCAGCTTGGGCGTACAGTTTAACTATGGCTACACCTTC.

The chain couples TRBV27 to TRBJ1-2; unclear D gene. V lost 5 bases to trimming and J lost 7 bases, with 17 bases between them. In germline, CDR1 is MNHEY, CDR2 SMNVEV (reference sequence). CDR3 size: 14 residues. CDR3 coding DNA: TGTGCCAGCAGTGAGGGCGCACCAATACGTGGCTACACCTTC. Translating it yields CASSEGAPIRGYTF.

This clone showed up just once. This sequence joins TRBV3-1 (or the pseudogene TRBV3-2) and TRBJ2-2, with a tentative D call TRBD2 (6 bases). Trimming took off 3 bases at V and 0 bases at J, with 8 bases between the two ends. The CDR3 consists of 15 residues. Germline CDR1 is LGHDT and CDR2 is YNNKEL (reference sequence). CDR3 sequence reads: CASSQTSANTGELFF. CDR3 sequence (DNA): TGTGCCAGCAGCCAGACTAGTGCGAACACCGGGGAGCTGTTTTTT.

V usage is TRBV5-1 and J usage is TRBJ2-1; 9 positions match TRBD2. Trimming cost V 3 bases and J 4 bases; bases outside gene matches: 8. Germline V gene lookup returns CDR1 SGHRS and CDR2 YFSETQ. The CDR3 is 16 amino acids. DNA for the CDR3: TGCGCCAGCAGCTGGACCGGGACTAGCTTTTACAATGAGCAGTTCTTC. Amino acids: CASSWTGTSFYNEQFF.

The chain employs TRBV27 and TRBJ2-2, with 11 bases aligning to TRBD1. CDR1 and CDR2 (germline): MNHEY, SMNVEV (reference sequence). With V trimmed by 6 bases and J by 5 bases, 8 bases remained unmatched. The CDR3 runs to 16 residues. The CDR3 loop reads CASSGGQGARTGELFF. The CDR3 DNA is TGTGCCAGCAGCGGAGGACAGGGGGCGAGAACCGGGGAGCTGTTTTTT.

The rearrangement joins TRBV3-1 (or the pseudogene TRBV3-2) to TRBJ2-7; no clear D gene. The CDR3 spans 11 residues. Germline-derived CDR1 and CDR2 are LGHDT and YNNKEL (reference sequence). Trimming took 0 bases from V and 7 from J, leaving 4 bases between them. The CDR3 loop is CASSQDYEQYF. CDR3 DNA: TGTGCCAGCAGCCAAGATTATGAGCAGTACTTC.